This T cell receptor beta chain derives from a study of blood T cell repertoires in COVID-19. For the study at large: COVID-19 samples collected from the United States, Italy and Spain covered acute and convalescent phases. The cDNA or gDNA used as material had been derived from T cells, B-cell-depleted T cells, or PBMCs.

Authors' processing steps: Nucleated cell number was recorded as an estimate derived from reference gene primer amplification. The table came from immunoSEQ multiplex PCR; TCRdb's copy has only in-frame clones and leaves some out. That table is the source of V, J and clone size, and D and trimming were worked out from the DNA. The table includes fewer than 90,000 clones, 88% detected once. The germline CDR1 and CDR2 sequences are KGHSH and LQKENI. The CDR3 has 19 amino acids. With 1 base removed from V and 4 bases from J, the gap between germline ends came to 25 bases. The clonotype was recovered from a woman at least 80 years old with active or convalescent COVID-19. The sequencing input was peripheral blood. The gene calls are TRBV18 and TRBJ1-2; maybe TRBD1 (5 bases). CDR3 sequence: CASSPRSPGRETLGYGYTF. In nucleotides, the CDR3 is TGTGCCAGCTCACCACGCTCACCCGGCAGGGAAACCCTTGGCTATGGCTACACCTTC.